The 2 T cell receptor beta chains given below trace back to one sample, sequenced in a study of cytotoxic CD8 clonotypes in ibrutinib-treated CLL. Method: immunoSEQ multiplex PCR; TCRdb's copy keeps in-frame clones and lacks some. The repertoire holds 150,000 to 200,000 clones, with roughly 84% as singletons. Sample: PBMCs, taken at disease progression, from a patient treated with ibrutinib. The source of these receptors is a human donor with chronic lymphocytic leukemia.

The chain employs TRBV7-2 and TRBJ2-1; D gene unclear. This CDR3 has 12 residues. Trimming took 4 bases from V and 12 from J, leaving 13 bases between them. The germline V gene encodes CDR1 SGHTA and CDR2 FQGNSA. CDR3 sequence (DNA): TGTGCCAGCAGCTCTATTACGTGGGCGCAGTTCTTC. Translating it yields CASSSITWAQFF. The whole variable domain, filled in from reference TRBV7-2 and TRBJ2-1, reads GAGVSQSPSNKVTEKGKDVELRCDPISGHTALYWYRQSLGQGLEFLIYFQGNSAPDKSGLPSDRFSAERTGGSVSTLTIQRTQQEDSAVYLCASSSITWAQFFGPGTRLTVL.

V and J are TRBV11-2 and TRBJ1-3; D possibly corresponds to TRBD1 (5 bases). CDR1 SGHAT and CDR2 FQNNGV come from the germline V gene. The CDR3 is made up of 16 amino acids. V was pared by 1 base and J by 4 bases, with 14 bases between. CDR3 coding DNA: TGTGCCAGCAGCTTAGCAAACGGGGCGGGAGGAAACACCATATATTTT. Protein product: CASSLANGAGGNTIYF.